The T cell receptor beta chain described here comes from a study of human T cells and chemical hapten exposure (dated by TCRdb to about 2021). Study-wide context: Libraries were pooled for sequencing, and per-sample TCR yields varied mainly because of small differences in library volumes within the pool. Each blood RNA sample was used to sequence both TCR alpha and TCR beta chains. In alopecia patients, the study followed how the peripheral blood TCR repertoire changed in vivo over primary and secondary sensitization to diphenylcyclopropenone (DPC), a hapten.

In this sample, this clonotype turned up a few times. Which antigen it targets is not known. No base qualities exist here, and no much larger clone lies one base off it. Library generation was performed with 5' RACE. Sequenced using an Illumina MiSeq. During library preparation, unique molecular identifiers were attached to individual cDNA molecules so that TCRs could be counted quantitatively and reproducibly. Per the source publication's procedure: A median of roughly 100,000 TCRs per sample was observed, with a range of roughly 20,000 to 750,000. The Decombinator software suite was used to annotate the V, J and CDR3 of the TCR reads. For the PS versus PT1 abundance plots, all samples were subsampled to the same number of TCRs (28,000). TCRs were defined as expanded if absent before sensitization and observed at least eight times at the 2-week time point. TCRdb reworked the public reads: Q25 trimming with fastp, MiXCR clone assembly, productive beta chains retained. All rows with the same CDR3 protein become a single entry with the most common DNA and genes. Clone size and V and J calls follow TCRdb, not the original study. The table for this sample lists about 110,000 distinct CDR3 sequences; approximately 20% of them were counted only once. The ten most abundant clones make up about 3% of the sample.

CDR1 and CDR2, per the germline V gene (reference sequence), are MNHEY and SMNVEV. The V end gives up 8 bases and the J end 7 bases, leaving 13 bases in the junction not matched to a gene. The CDR3 holds 15 amino acids from the cysteine to the phenylalanine. Only the CDR3 region is kept as DNA, spanning 45 bases read in frame from base 1. Total RNA was isolated from unfractionated whole blood collected in Tempus Blood RNA tubes. As TCR sequencing controls, five healthy volunteers were used, with blood taken at day 0, 2 weeks and 6 weeks. Beyond this particular receptor, the publication reports: After repeated subsampling, changes were observed in the strength of the expansion versus patch-test correlation and in the threshold at which the correlation became significant. DPC sensitization did not change the number of TCRs with a frequency above 1 in 1000, and there was no evidence of changes in global repertoire structure.

The V and J genes are TRBV27 and TRBJ2-7; TRBD2 fits 11 bases in the junction. The sequence was collected from a human donor in good health. The DNA sequence follows: TGTGCCAGCTACGGGCTAGCGGGAGGAGCTCGGGAGCAGTACTTC. It codes for CASYGLAGGAREQYF.